This entry lists 17 T cell receptor beta chains sequenced from one sample in a study of cytomegalovirus exposure and HLA in healthy donors. PCR employed 60 Vbeta and 13 Jbeta primers. Some clones are missing from TCRdb's copy, which holds only in-frame ones; the method was immunoSEQ multiplex PCR. The table records about 59,000 clones, 80% to 90% of them present only once. Sequenced sample: PBMCs. The source is a man aged 25-45 years in good health and CMV-seropositive.

In this sample, this clone turned up once. This rearrangement joins TRBV9 to TRBJ2-4, with a weak D call TRBD2 (5 bases). The length of the CDR3 is 14 residues. The germline V gene encodes CDR1 SGDLS and CDR2 YYNGEE. Trimming removed 4 bases at V and 5 bases at J, with 13 bases between. The CDR3 protein is CASSPLAGENIQYF. The CDR3 region has the DNA TGTGCCAGCAGCCCCCTAGCCGGGGAAAACATTCAGTACTTC.

The chain carries TRBV11-3 and TRBJ2-1, with 11 positions matching TRBD2. The germline CDR1 and CDR2 sequences are SGHNT and YENEEA. The V and J ends lost 0 bases and 3 bases, in that order; junction bases with no gene match: 1. The length of the CDR3 is 16 residues. CDR3: CASSLETSGDYNEQFF. The CDR3 DNA reads TGTGCCAGCAGCTTAGAGACTAGCGGGGACTACAATGAGCAGTTCTTC.

In its sample, this clone was seen once. The rearrangement links TRBV2 to TRBJ1-5, with TRBD1 matching 9 bases. V dropped 6 bases and J dropped 1; count of bases not matched to a gene: 4. CDR3 length: 15 amino acids. Germline CDR1 reads SNHLY; CDR2 reads FYNNEI. The CDR3 region is CASRDRGQSNQPQHF. The CDR3 DNA reads as TGTGCCAGCAGGGACAGGGGACAAAGCAATCAGCCCCAGCATTTT.

On this clone itself: Additional DNA sequences in this sample encode the identical CDR3. The CDR3 DNA sequence: TGTGCCAGCAGTCCGGCGGGGTCCTATGGCTACACCTTC. This sequence encodes CASSPAGSYGYTF. V usage is TRBV6-5 and J usage is TRBJ1-2, with D unresolved. The germline gives CDR1 MNHEY, CDR2 SVGAGI. This CDR3 region has 13 residues. Trimming shortened V by 5 bases and J by 4 bases, and 11 bases separated the two germline ends.

V is TRBV29-1 and J is TRBJ2-6; D might be TRBD2 (6 bases). V was trimmed by 6 bases and J by 0 bases, leaving 18 bases between them. The CDR3 runs to 17 residues. Germline V gives CDR1 SQVTM, CDR2 ANQGSEA. The CDR3 coding sequence is TGCAGCGTGGCTAAACGGGAGCCCTACTCTGGGGCCAACGTCCTGACTTTC. Encoded protein: CSVAKREPYSGANVLTF. Looking up the rest from reference TRBV29-1 and TRBJ2-6 gives the full variable domain: SAVISQKPSRDICQRGTSLTIQCQVDSQVTMMFWYRQQPGQSLTLIATANQGSEATYESGFVIDKFPISRPNLTFSTLTVSNMSPEDSSIYLCSVAKREPYSGANVLTFGAGSRLTVL.

The chain is built from TRBV7-2 and TRBJ2-2; tentatively, D is TRBD1 (5 bases). The CDR3 runs 13 residues. CDR1 is SGHTA and CDR2 is FQGNSA in the germline V gene. Trimming removed 4 bases from V and 7 bases from J, with 10 bases in between. CDR3 DNA: TGTGCCAGCAGCTCGTGGCAGGGCGGGGAGCTGTTTTTT. It translates to CASSSWQGGELFF. The full variable domain, in which reference TRBV7-2 and TRBJ2-2 provide the parts outside the CDR3, is GAGVSQSPSNKVTEKGKDVELRCDPISGHTALYWYRQSLGQGLEFLIYFQGNSAPDKSGLPSDRFSAERTGGSVSTLTIQRTQQEDSAVYLCASSSWQGGELFFGEGSRLTVL.

The V and J genes are TRBV19 and TRBJ2-3; the D gene is possibly TRBD2 (7 bases). This CDR3 region has 16 residues. Germline V gene data show CDR1 as LNHDA and CDR2 as SQIVND (reference sequence). V was shortened by 3 bases and J by 4 bases, with 17 bases between the two germline ends. The CDR3 spells CASSIEEGGASDTQYF. CDR3 sequence (DNA): TGTGCCAGTAGTATCGAGGAGGGGGGGGCATCAGATACGCAGTATTTT. The entire variable domain, with the rest obtained from reference TRBV19 and TRBJ2-3, is as follows: DGGITQSPKYLFRKEGQNVTLSCEQNLNHDAMYWYRQDPGQGLRLIYYSQIVNDFQKGDIAEGYSVSREKKESFPLTVTSAQKNPTAFYLCASSIEEGGASDTQYFGPGTRLTVL.

This chain links TRBV2 with TRBJ2-1, with D tentatively TRBD2 (5 bases). CDR3 length: 14 residues. Trimming shortened V by 4 bases and J by 6 bases, and 13 bases separated the two germline ends. From germline, CDR1 is SNHLY and CDR2 FYNNEI. This CDR3 reads CASSVSPAGNEQFF. The CDR3 DNA is TGTGCCAGCAGTGTTTCGCCCGCGGGCAATGAGCAGTTCTTC.

The rearrangement joins TRBV30 to TRBJ2-6, with D unresolved. The CDR3 runs to 11 residues. Trimming removed 5 bases at V and 4 bases at J, with 3 bases between. Germline CDR1 is GTSNPN and CDR2 is SVGIG (reference sequence). The CDR3 here is CAWGGANVLTF. The CDR3 nucleotides are TGTGCCTGGGGCGGGGCCAACGTCCTGACTTTC.

This chain uses TRBV2 with TRBJ2-5; TRBD2 matches 15 bases. The germline gives CDR1 SNHLY, CDR2 FYNNEI. The CDR3 runs 16 residues. Losses at the gene ends were 4 bases for V and 5 bases for J; bases not matched to a gene: 5. The CDR3 region is CASSAGLAGGGETQYF. The CDR3 nucleotides read TGTGCCAGCAGTGCCGGACTAGCGGGAGGGGGGGAGACCCAGTACTTC. The full variable domain, in which reference TRBV2 and TRBJ2-5 provide the parts outside the CDR3, is EPEVTQTPSHQVTQMGQEVILRCVPISNHLYFYWYRQILGQKVEFLVSFYNNEISEKSEIFDDQFSVERPDGSNFTLKIRSTKLEDSAMYFCASSAGLAGGGETQYFGPGTRLLVL.

The chain uses TRBV6-1 and TRBJ1-1; tentative D call: TRBD1 (5 bases). Germline V gene data show CDR1 as MNHNS and CDR2 as SASEGT. This CDR3 contains 13 residues. Trimming removed 6 bases at V and 4 bases at J, with 12 bases between. The CDR3 here is CASSPRVGTEAFF. In DNA, the CDR3 is TGTGCCAGCAGCCCCAGGGTAGGCACTGAAGCTTTCTTT.

The chain is built from TRBV9 and TRBJ2-5; 11 nucleotides match TRBD1. The CDR3 covers 15 residues. After removal of 0 bases from V and 4 bases from J, the junction contained 2 bases not matched to a gene. Germline V CDR1 and CDR2: SGDLS, YYNGEE. The CDR3 reads CASSVEGQGGETQYF. The CDR3 DNA sequence: TGTGCCAGCAGCGTAGAGGGACAGGGGGGAGAGACCCAGTACTTC.

This clone was recorded a few times. The V gene is TRBV7-6, the J gene TRBJ2-7; 11 bases agree with TRBD2. V shed 4 bases, J shed 0 bases, and the junction held 5 bases outside the gene matches. Germline CDR1 is SGHVS and CDR2 is FNYEAQ. The CDR3 contains 16 residues. CDR3 in DNA: TGTGCCAGCAGCTCGTTAGCGGGAGGGCCCTCCTACGAGCAGTACTTC. This encodes CASSSLAGGPSYEQYF. The full variable domain, completed using reference TRBV7-6 and TRBJ2-7, is GAGVSQSPRYKVTKRGQDVALRCDPISGHVSLYWYRQALGQGPEFLTYFNYEAQQDKSGLPNDRFSAERPEGSISTLTIQRTEQRDSAMYRCASSSLAGGPSYEQYFGPGTRLTVT.

The V call is TRBV14, the J call TRBJ2-7, with 11 bases fitting TRBD2. Germline loops: CDR1 SGHDN, CDR2 FVKESK. This CDR3 region has 15 residues. Trimming cost V 4 bases and J 7 bases; bases outside gene matches: 9. The CDR3 region has the DNA TGTGCCAGCAGCCTCGGGGCTAGCGGGAGGTGGGAGCAGTACTTC. This gives the protein CASSLGASGRWEQYF.

The chain combines TRBV19 with TRBJ2-3, with unresolved D. CDR1 LNHDA and CDR2 SQIVND come from the germline V gene (reference sequence). Trimming left V 7 bases short and J 0 bases short, with 14 bases between. The CDR3 runs to 15 residues. CDR3 sequence: CASTPRRSSTDTQYF. The CDR3 DNA sequence: TGTGCCAGTACCCCTCGGCGGAGCAGCACAGATACGCAGTATTTT.

Comments on this clone: A read error may account for a junction end that differs from germline. The V gene is TRBV6-1, the J gene TRBJ2-1; 8 bases map to TRBD2. The CDR3 runs 12 residues. CDR1 and CDR2 (germline): MNHNS, SASEGT. Here the CDR3 DNA reads TGTGCCAGCAGTGAGAGAGGCGGGAGGTACATCTTC. Encoded protein: CASSERGGRYIF.

The chain has TRBV7-3 and TRBJ2-1, with 11 nucleotides matching TRBD2. Germline loops: CDR1 SGHTA, CDR2 FQGTGA. The CDR3 consists of 15 residues. Trimming at V came to 5 bases and at J to 5 bases, leaving 5 bases not matched to a gene. CDR3 nucleotides: TGTGCCAGCAGCCAGGGACTAGCGGAGGACAATGAGCAGTTCTTC. Residues: CASSQGLAEDNEQFF.